This T cell receptor (beta chain) stems from a study of patients and donors after allogeneic stem cell transplantation. V was cut by 5 bases and J by 2 bases, with 5 bases left in between. The CDR3 is 12 residues long. CDR1 and CDR2 (germline): ENHRY, SYGVKD. TCRdb reanalysed the RT-PCR reads using MiXCR and keeps one entry per CDR3 protein. The sample lists about 110,000 distinct CDR3 sequences, roughly 35% seen once, with 27% in the top ten. The origin of this receptor is a human donor who was either an allogeneic HSCT recipient or a stem cell or donor lymphocyte infusion donor (not recorded which). It is not recorded whose cells these are; they may come from a transplant donor. Sequenced input: blood, either unsorted or a sorted T cell fraction (not recorded which). This rearrangement joins TRBV10-3 to TRBJ2-3; D call uncertain. The CDR3 here is CAISSITDTQYF. The CDR3 nucleotides are TGTGCCATCAGTTCAATCACAGATACGCAGTATTTT.